The 23 T cell receptor beta chains in this list originate from one sample, sequenced in a study of blood T cell repertoires in COVID-19. The repertoire was sequenced with immunoSEQ multiplex PCR; TCRdb's copy has only in-frame clones and lacks some. This sample yields some 210,000 clones, of which around 88% are seen a single time; 2.5% to 3% belongs to the top ten. Input material: peripheral blood. These receptors all come from a man aged 50-59 years with active or convalescent COVID-19.

The chain employs TRBV25-1 and TRBJ2-7; 9 bases align to TRBD2. The CDR3 length is 17 residues. V was pared by 3 bases and J by 4 bases, with 13 bases of the junction left unmatched. Germline values: CDR1 MGHDK, CDR2 SYGVNS. The DNA of the CDR3 is TGTGCCAGCAGTGAGGGACTAGCCGCCGGGACGCGGTACGAGCAGTACTTC. Protein sequence: CASSEGLAAGTRYEQYF.

This sequence joins TRBV2 and TRBJ2-5, with 7 bases fitting TRBD2. The CDR3 is 15 residues long. Germline V CDR1 and CDR2: SNHLY, FYNNEI. Trimming at V came to 1 base and at J to 5 bases, leaving 7 bases not matched to a gene. The CDR3 coding sequence is TGTGCCAGCAGTGAAGTGTTCGGGGGGAGGGAGACCCAGTACTTC. This encodes CASSEVFGGRETQYF.

The gene calls are TRBV4-1 and TRBJ1-1; D perhaps matches TRBD1 (6 bases). The V gene's germline CDR1 is MGHRA and CDR2 YSYEKL. Trimming pared 1 base from V and 6 bases from J, leaving 21 bases between. The CDR3 sequence is 17 residues long. The CDR3 region has the DNA TGCGCCAGCAGCCAAGGGACAGTCGGACTTACTTTTTCTGAAGCTTTCTTT. Encoded protein: CASSQGTVGLTFSEAFF.

The chain combines TRBV6-1 with TRBJ1-6; no definite D call. With 7 bases removed from V and 5 bases from J, the gap between germline ends came to 15 bases. Germline CDR1 is MNHNS and CDR2 is SASEGT. The CDR3 runs 15 residues. In DNA, the CDR3 is TGTGCCAGCACCGAGGGCCCGCGGAATAATTCACCCCTCCACTTT. Its protein is CASTEGPRNNSPLHF.

The genes are TRBV30 and TRBJ1-2; 8 bases line up with TRBD1. Germline V gene lookup returns CDR1 GTSNPN and CDR2 SVGIG (reference sequence). This CDR3 is 16 amino acids long. V dropped 1 base and J dropped 1; count of bases not matched to a gene: 8. The CDR3 reads CAWSARTGNRNYGYTF. The CDR3 DNA reads as TGTGCCTGGAGTGCCCGGACAGGGAACCGTAACTATGGCTACACCTTC.

The chain joins TRBV18 to TRBJ2-4, with D possibly TRBD2 on 5 matching bases. The ends were cut back, 3 bases at V and 4 bases at J, with 31 bases in the middle. CDR1 and CDR2 (germline): KGHSH, LQKENI. The CDR3 spans 21 residues. In DNA, the CDR3 is TGTGCCAGCTCACCTCCACCCCCTCTTATCTCTAGCCAAATCTTAAAAAACATTCAGTACTTC. This encodes CASSPPPPLISSQILKNIQYF.

V is TRBV14 and J is TRBJ2-7, with 7 bases identical to TRBD1. Trimming cost V 4 bases and J 3 bases; bases outside gene matches: 3. CDR1 SGHDN and CDR2 FVKESK come from the germline V gene. The CDR3 extends over 13 amino acids. The CDR3 loop is CASSPRDSYEQYF. For the CDR3, the DNA is TGTGCCAGCAGCCCCCGGGACAGCTACGAGCAGTACTTC. The whole variable domain, remainder taken from reference TRBV14 and TRBJ2-7, is EAGVTQFPSHSVIEKGQTVTLRCDPISGHDNLYWYRRVMGKEIKFLLHFVKESKQDESGMPNNRFLAERTGGTYSTLKVQPAELEDSGVYFCASSPRDSYEQYFGPGTRLTVT.

The rearrangement links TRBV30 to TRBJ2-1, with TRBD2 matching 13 bases. Germline trimming cut 3 bases from V and 9 bases from J; bases unmatched to any gene: 8. Germline assignment: CDR1 GTSNPN and CDR2 SVGIG (reference sequence). This CDR3 has 15 amino acids. CDR3 sequence (DNA): TGTGCCTGGAGACGAAGACTAGCGGGAGGACGTGAGCAGTTCTTC. Translation: CAWRRRLAGGREQFF.

The chain links TRBV5-6 to TRBJ2-5; 9 bases match TRBD1. The CDR3 loop spans 15 amino acids. The V gene end was trimmed by 0 bases and the J gene end by 2 bases; junction bases not matched to a gene: 2. Germline V gene lookup returns CDR1 SGHDT and CDR2 YYEEEE. The chain's CDR3 is CASSLGTGVQETQYF. The CDR3 nucleotides read TGTGCCAGCAGCTTGGGGACAGGGGTACAAGAGACCCAGTACTTC.

Concerning this clone: Other DNA sequences of this sample code for an identical CDR3. This chain links TRBV27 with TRBJ1-1; TRBD1 aligns across 9 bases. This CDR3 comprises 15 residues. Germline CDR1 and CDR2: MNHEY and SMNVEV (reference sequence). Trimming removed 0 bases from V and 5 bases from J; junction bases left unmatched: 4. CDR3 region: CASSLSTGGFTEAFF. CDR3 bases: TGTGCCAGCAGTTTATCGACAGGGGGTTTTACTGAAGCTTTCTTT.

The chain links TRBV5-1 to TRBJ1-3; D gene unclear. Per germline, CDR1 SGHRS and CDR2 YFSETQ. V shed 3 bases and J shed 1 base, with 14 bases lying between them. The CDR3 spans 16 residues. The CDR3 spells CASSSDLTRSGNTIYF. The CDR3 bases are TGCGCCAGCAGCTCAGACCTGACACGATCTGGAAACACCATATATTTT.

This rearrangement joins TRBV14 to TRBJ2-2; D is unclear. Germline CDR1 is SGHDN and CDR2 is FVKESK. The CDR3 spans 13 residues. Trimming stripped 0 bases from V and 3 bases from J, with 2 bases between. The CDR3: CASSQDDTGELFF. CDR3 DNA: TGTGCCAGCAGCCAAGACGACACCGGGGAGCTGTTTTTT.

V gene TRBV3-1 (or the pseudogene TRBV3-2) combines with J gene TRBJ2-5, with a weak D call TRBD2 (6 bases). V lost 3 bases and J lost 2, with 7 bases in between. Germline V gene data show CDR1 as LGHDT and CDR2 as YNNKEL (reference sequence). The CDR3 loop spans 13 amino acids. The CDR3 region has the DNA TGTGCCAGCAGCCAGGCGGGACAAGAGACCCAGTACTTC. Translation: CASSQAGQETQYF.

The V gene is TRBV4-2, the J gene TRBJ2-7; 10 bases are a match to TRBD2. Germline V lookup: CDR1 LGHNA, CDR2 YNFKEQ. The CDR3 has 15 residues. Germline trimming cut 1 base from V and 4 bases from J; bases unmatched to any gene: 4. Here the CDR3 DNA reads TGTGCCAGCAGCCAAGGAGCGGGAGGGTCTTACGAGCAGTACTTC. This translates into CASSQGAGGSYEQYF.

The chain recombines TRBV19 with TRBJ2-7, with D unclear. From germline, CDR1 is LNHDA and CDR2 SQIVND (reference sequence). The CDR3 loop spans 13 amino acids. V shed 10 bases and J shed 1 base, with 14 bases lying between them. CDR3 DNA sequence: TGTGCCACTCGAGGCAGCCCGTCCTACGAGCAGTACTTC. It yields the protein CATRGSPSYEQYF.

In its sample, this clone was seen once. The chain links TRBV5-4 to TRBJ1-2; 8 bases are shared with TRBD1. The CDR3 has 15 residues. Germline trimming cut 2 bases from V and 3 bases from J; bases unmatched to any gene: 6. CDR1 is SGHNT, CDR2 YYREEE, per germline (reference sequence). This CDR3 is CASSFSLTGDYGYTF. The CDR3 DNA reads TGTGCCAGCAGCTTCTCCCTGACAGGGGACTATGGCTACACCTTC.

The table lists this clone with a count of one. The rearrangement links TRBV28 to TRBJ1-1, with TRBD1 as a possible D gene (5 bases). The CDR3 spans 12 residues. Germline V gene data show CDR1 as MDHEN and CDR2 as SYDVKM. V lost 7 bases and J lost 5, with 11 bases in between. For the CDR3, the DNA is TGTGCCAGCACCAGGGTGGGAACTGAAGCTTTCTTT. It translates to CASTRVGTEAFF.

The gene calls are TRBV5-4 and TRBJ2-2; 8 bases match TRBD2. Germline lookup yields CDR1 SGHNT and CDR2 YYREEE (reference sequence). There are 15 residues in the CDR3. Trimming removed 7 bases from V and 4 bases from J; junction bases left unmatched: 9. Here the CDR3 reads CASCPGTRGTGELFF. Written as DNA, the CDR3 is TGTGCCAGCTGTCCCGGGACTAGGGGCACCGGGGAGCTGTTTTTT.

This clone was counted between two and nine times. This chain connects TRBV30 to TRBJ2-2; 10 nucleotides align to TRBD2. V dropped 3 bases and J dropped 0; count of bases not matched to a gene: 10. Germline V gives CDR1 GTSNPN, CDR2 SVGIG (reference sequence). The CDR3 extends over 18 amino acids. CDR3 protein: CAWSLGSSGGPNTGELFF. CDR3 nucleotide sequence: TGTGCCTGGAGCCTCGGGAGTAGCGGGGGGCCGAACACCGGGGAGCTGTTTTTT.

The chain has TRBV9 and TRBJ2-7; TRBD2 agrees at 7 bases. V was clipped by 4 bases and J by 0 bases; unmatched bases: 4. Germline V gene data show CDR1 as SGDLS and CDR2 as YYNGEE. The CDR3 has 14 residues. The CDR3 sequence: CASSPWTSSYEQYF. The DNA for the CDR3 is TGTGCCAGCAGCCCGTGGACTAGCTCCTACGAGCAGTACTTC.

The V and J genes are TRBV6-2 or TRBV6-3 and TRBJ2-2, with 7 nucleotides matching TRBD1. V was pared by 4 bases and J by 7 bases, with 9 bases of the junction left unmatched. The CDR3 covers 15 residues. Germline values: CDR1 MNHEY, CDR2 SVGEGT. Here the CDR3 reads CASSLITGVLGELFF. For the CDR3, the DNA is TGTGCCAGCAGTTTGATTACAGGGGTCCTCGGGGAGCTGTTTTTT.

V gene TRBV20-1 combines with J gene TRBJ1-2; D is possibly TRBD1 (6 bases). The germline V and J ends were trimmed by 3 bases and 3 bases, with 14 bases remaining between them. In germline, CDR1 is DFQATT, CDR2 SNEGSKA (reference sequence). This CDR3 has 14 amino acids. This CDR3 is CSASHGGADYGYTF. The CDR3 DNA is TGCAGTGCTAGTCACGGGGGGGCCGACTATGGCTACACCTTC.

The rearrangement joins TRBV28 to TRBJ1-2, with D possibly TRBD1 on 5 matching bases. V lost 2 bases and J lost 7, with 14 bases in between. Germline values: CDR1 MDHEN, CDR2 SYDVKM. This CDR3 contains 14 residues. The CDR3 DNA sequence: TGTGCCAGCAGTTTACGGCCAGGGCAAAGTGGCTACACCTTC. Amino acid sequence: CASSLRPGQSGYTF.